This T cell receptor beta chain appears in the sequencing data of a study of T cell responses to AZD1222 COVID-19 vaccine. On this clone: Its antigen is unidentified.

Combined were second doses at about 4 or about 12 weeks. This CDR3 has 15 residues. The germline V and J ends were trimmed by 4 bases and 0 bases, with 10 bases remaining between them. Germline CDR1 reads SGHVS; CDR2 reads FQNEAQ. The protocol was immunoSEQ multiplex PCR, while the TCRdb copy is restricted to in-frame clones and leaves out a portion. The sample holds around 35,000 clones, 85% to 90% seen once. Overall study findings and caveats: In all cases, repertoires were sampled only after the peak T cell response. Baseline seropositivity occurred in only a handful of AZD1222 recipients. The breadth and depth of Spike-specific TCRs increased once two AZD1222 doses had been given.

Here the sequenced sample was peripheral blood, taken 28 days after the second AZD1222 dose. The chain uses TRBV7-8 and TRBJ1-5; no definite D call. The clonotype originates from an adult who received the AZD1222 COVID-19 vaccine. The CDR3 nucleotides read TGTGCCAGCAGCTCACAGAGGAATAGCAATCAGCCCCAGCATTTT. It codes for CASSSQRNSNQPQHF.